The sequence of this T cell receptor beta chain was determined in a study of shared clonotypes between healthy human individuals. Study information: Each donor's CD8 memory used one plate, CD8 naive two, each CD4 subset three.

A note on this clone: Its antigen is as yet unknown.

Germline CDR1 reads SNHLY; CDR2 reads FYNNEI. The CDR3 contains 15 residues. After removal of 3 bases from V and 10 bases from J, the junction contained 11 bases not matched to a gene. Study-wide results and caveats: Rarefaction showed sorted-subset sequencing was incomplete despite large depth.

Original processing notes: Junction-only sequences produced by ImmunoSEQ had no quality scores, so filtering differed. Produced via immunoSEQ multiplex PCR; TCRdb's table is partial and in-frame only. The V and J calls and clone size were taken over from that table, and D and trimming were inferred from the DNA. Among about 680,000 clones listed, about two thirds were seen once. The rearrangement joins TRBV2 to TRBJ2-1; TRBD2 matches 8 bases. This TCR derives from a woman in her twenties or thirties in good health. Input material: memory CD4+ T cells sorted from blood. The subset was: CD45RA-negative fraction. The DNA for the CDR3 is TGTGCCAGCAGTGAGAGTGGAGCGGGGGTAGGGGAGCAGTTCTTC. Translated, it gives CASSESGAGVGEQFF.